The 2 T cell receptor beta chains presented below share a single source sample, sequenced in a study of patients and donors after allogeneic stem cell transplantation. Each CDR3 protein gets one entry after TCRdb re-called the RT-PCR reads with MiXCR. The repertoire has under 200,000 distinct CDR3 sequences, about 32% of them found once; the top ten carry 2.5% to 3.5%. The sequencing sample was made of blood, either unsorted or a sorted T cell fraction (not recorded which). All receptors derive from a human donor who was either an allogeneic HSCT recipient or a stem cell or donor lymphocyte infusion donor (not recorded which). It is not recorded whose cells these are; they may come from a transplant donor.

This clonotype has just a few counts. The chain is built from TRBV4-2 and TRBJ2-7; 11 positions agree with TRBD2. Germline V CDR1 and CDR2: LGHNA, YNFKEQ. The J segment lost 1 base and the V segment lost 1 base, leaving 3 bases of the junction unmatched. The CDR3 contains 16 residues. CDR3 DNA sequence: TGTGCCAGCAGCCAAGCCGGGACTAGCGGTTCCTACGAGCAGTACTTC. Translated: CASSQAGTSGSYEQYF.

V is TRBV16 and J is TRBJ2-1; D gene uncertain. Germline CDR1 and CDR2: KGHSY and FQNENV. The V end lost 3 bases, the J end lost 0 bases, and 18 bases lay between the germline ends. This CDR3 is 18 amino acids long. The DNA for the CDR3 is TGTGCCAGCAGCCAGAAGCGCTCCCCTTTTAGCTCCTACAATGAGCAGTTCTTC. Its protein is CASSQKRSPFSSYNEQFF.